This is a list of T cell receptor beta chains from one sample in a study of T cells after posttransplantation cyclophosphamide. Data came from immunoSEQ multiplex PCR; TCRdb stores just in-frame clones and leaves some out. The sample includes about 6,000 clones, more than 95% of them seen just once. The source material was memory CD4+ T cells sorted from PBMCs. Every receptor here comes from a man in his forties in good health, CMV-negative, and a related stem cell transplant donor. The conserved cysteine and the conserved F or W are not part of the CDR3 here. Each record gives: V gene, J gene, clone size, CDR3 protein. Expanded clones get a size class; other rows say once, few or many, or leave the size out.

TRBV29-1	TRBJ2-1	.	SVGTGRADEQF
TRBV19	TRBJ2-3	.	ASSPRTSGRRTDTQY
TRBV29-1	TRBJ2-1	.	SVEDQAGLSEQF
TRBV7-8	TRBJ2-2	.	ASSPDRGGWGGDDTGELF
TRBV9	TRBJ2-7	.	ASSAGLAGDSHEQY
TRBV15	TRBJ2-2	.	ATSRDRERSGELF
TRBV28	TRBJ1-2	.	ASSLSGQGHGYT
TRBV29-1	TRBJ2-3	.	SVGDWPSTDTQY
TRBV6-5	TRBJ1-3	once	ASSPRGVEGNTIY
TRBV18	TRBJ1-2	.	ASSERGGRNYGYT
TRBV20-1	TRBJ1-1	.	SARGEASAF
TRBV5-1	TRBJ2-7	.	ASTTGQGSPYEQY
TRBV11-3	TRBJ2-2	.	ASSWSSGDTGELF
TRBV4-2	TRBJ1-4	once	ASSRLTANEKLF
TRBV19	TRBJ2-5	.	ASRQSGETQY
TRBV4-1	TRBJ2-2	once	ASSRETGLNTGELF
TRBV9	TRBJ2-3	.	ASSPRGDRGQDTQY
TRBV28	TRBJ1-2	.	ASSWGQGKRGYT
TRBV29-1	TRBJ2-5	.	SVDGSGRSETQY
TRBV30	TRBJ1-1	.	AWSPFRGSGSTEAF
TRBV27	TRBJ2-7	.	ASSTRQGGGYEQY
TRBV19	TRBJ2-3	.	ASSTDRGTQY
TRBV10-3	TRBJ1-5	.	AISATGGQPQH
TRBV6-5	TRBJ2-7	.	ASSYGGTSFYEQY
TRBV19	TRBJ2-3	.	ASKVVGTVAGTDTQY
TRBV18	TRBJ1-3	.	ASSPQPVSSGNTIY
TRBV29-1	TRBJ2-1	.	SVSRDNSYNEQF
TRBV5-1	TRBJ2-2	.	ASSSTGDNTGELF
TRBV7-8	TRBJ1-1	.	ASSKPAQMNTEAF
TRBV5-1	TRBJ2-5	.	ASSTGQGTQETQY
TRBV2	TRBJ2-7	.	ASRPGIFSERDEQY
TRBV11-3	TRBJ2-3	.	ASSSGHLTDTQY
TRBV14	TRBJ2-3	.	ASSLMAGGVDTQY
TRBV6-1	TRBJ1-2	once	ASETRGLGYT
TRBV28	.	once	ASSLAGEAFDEQY